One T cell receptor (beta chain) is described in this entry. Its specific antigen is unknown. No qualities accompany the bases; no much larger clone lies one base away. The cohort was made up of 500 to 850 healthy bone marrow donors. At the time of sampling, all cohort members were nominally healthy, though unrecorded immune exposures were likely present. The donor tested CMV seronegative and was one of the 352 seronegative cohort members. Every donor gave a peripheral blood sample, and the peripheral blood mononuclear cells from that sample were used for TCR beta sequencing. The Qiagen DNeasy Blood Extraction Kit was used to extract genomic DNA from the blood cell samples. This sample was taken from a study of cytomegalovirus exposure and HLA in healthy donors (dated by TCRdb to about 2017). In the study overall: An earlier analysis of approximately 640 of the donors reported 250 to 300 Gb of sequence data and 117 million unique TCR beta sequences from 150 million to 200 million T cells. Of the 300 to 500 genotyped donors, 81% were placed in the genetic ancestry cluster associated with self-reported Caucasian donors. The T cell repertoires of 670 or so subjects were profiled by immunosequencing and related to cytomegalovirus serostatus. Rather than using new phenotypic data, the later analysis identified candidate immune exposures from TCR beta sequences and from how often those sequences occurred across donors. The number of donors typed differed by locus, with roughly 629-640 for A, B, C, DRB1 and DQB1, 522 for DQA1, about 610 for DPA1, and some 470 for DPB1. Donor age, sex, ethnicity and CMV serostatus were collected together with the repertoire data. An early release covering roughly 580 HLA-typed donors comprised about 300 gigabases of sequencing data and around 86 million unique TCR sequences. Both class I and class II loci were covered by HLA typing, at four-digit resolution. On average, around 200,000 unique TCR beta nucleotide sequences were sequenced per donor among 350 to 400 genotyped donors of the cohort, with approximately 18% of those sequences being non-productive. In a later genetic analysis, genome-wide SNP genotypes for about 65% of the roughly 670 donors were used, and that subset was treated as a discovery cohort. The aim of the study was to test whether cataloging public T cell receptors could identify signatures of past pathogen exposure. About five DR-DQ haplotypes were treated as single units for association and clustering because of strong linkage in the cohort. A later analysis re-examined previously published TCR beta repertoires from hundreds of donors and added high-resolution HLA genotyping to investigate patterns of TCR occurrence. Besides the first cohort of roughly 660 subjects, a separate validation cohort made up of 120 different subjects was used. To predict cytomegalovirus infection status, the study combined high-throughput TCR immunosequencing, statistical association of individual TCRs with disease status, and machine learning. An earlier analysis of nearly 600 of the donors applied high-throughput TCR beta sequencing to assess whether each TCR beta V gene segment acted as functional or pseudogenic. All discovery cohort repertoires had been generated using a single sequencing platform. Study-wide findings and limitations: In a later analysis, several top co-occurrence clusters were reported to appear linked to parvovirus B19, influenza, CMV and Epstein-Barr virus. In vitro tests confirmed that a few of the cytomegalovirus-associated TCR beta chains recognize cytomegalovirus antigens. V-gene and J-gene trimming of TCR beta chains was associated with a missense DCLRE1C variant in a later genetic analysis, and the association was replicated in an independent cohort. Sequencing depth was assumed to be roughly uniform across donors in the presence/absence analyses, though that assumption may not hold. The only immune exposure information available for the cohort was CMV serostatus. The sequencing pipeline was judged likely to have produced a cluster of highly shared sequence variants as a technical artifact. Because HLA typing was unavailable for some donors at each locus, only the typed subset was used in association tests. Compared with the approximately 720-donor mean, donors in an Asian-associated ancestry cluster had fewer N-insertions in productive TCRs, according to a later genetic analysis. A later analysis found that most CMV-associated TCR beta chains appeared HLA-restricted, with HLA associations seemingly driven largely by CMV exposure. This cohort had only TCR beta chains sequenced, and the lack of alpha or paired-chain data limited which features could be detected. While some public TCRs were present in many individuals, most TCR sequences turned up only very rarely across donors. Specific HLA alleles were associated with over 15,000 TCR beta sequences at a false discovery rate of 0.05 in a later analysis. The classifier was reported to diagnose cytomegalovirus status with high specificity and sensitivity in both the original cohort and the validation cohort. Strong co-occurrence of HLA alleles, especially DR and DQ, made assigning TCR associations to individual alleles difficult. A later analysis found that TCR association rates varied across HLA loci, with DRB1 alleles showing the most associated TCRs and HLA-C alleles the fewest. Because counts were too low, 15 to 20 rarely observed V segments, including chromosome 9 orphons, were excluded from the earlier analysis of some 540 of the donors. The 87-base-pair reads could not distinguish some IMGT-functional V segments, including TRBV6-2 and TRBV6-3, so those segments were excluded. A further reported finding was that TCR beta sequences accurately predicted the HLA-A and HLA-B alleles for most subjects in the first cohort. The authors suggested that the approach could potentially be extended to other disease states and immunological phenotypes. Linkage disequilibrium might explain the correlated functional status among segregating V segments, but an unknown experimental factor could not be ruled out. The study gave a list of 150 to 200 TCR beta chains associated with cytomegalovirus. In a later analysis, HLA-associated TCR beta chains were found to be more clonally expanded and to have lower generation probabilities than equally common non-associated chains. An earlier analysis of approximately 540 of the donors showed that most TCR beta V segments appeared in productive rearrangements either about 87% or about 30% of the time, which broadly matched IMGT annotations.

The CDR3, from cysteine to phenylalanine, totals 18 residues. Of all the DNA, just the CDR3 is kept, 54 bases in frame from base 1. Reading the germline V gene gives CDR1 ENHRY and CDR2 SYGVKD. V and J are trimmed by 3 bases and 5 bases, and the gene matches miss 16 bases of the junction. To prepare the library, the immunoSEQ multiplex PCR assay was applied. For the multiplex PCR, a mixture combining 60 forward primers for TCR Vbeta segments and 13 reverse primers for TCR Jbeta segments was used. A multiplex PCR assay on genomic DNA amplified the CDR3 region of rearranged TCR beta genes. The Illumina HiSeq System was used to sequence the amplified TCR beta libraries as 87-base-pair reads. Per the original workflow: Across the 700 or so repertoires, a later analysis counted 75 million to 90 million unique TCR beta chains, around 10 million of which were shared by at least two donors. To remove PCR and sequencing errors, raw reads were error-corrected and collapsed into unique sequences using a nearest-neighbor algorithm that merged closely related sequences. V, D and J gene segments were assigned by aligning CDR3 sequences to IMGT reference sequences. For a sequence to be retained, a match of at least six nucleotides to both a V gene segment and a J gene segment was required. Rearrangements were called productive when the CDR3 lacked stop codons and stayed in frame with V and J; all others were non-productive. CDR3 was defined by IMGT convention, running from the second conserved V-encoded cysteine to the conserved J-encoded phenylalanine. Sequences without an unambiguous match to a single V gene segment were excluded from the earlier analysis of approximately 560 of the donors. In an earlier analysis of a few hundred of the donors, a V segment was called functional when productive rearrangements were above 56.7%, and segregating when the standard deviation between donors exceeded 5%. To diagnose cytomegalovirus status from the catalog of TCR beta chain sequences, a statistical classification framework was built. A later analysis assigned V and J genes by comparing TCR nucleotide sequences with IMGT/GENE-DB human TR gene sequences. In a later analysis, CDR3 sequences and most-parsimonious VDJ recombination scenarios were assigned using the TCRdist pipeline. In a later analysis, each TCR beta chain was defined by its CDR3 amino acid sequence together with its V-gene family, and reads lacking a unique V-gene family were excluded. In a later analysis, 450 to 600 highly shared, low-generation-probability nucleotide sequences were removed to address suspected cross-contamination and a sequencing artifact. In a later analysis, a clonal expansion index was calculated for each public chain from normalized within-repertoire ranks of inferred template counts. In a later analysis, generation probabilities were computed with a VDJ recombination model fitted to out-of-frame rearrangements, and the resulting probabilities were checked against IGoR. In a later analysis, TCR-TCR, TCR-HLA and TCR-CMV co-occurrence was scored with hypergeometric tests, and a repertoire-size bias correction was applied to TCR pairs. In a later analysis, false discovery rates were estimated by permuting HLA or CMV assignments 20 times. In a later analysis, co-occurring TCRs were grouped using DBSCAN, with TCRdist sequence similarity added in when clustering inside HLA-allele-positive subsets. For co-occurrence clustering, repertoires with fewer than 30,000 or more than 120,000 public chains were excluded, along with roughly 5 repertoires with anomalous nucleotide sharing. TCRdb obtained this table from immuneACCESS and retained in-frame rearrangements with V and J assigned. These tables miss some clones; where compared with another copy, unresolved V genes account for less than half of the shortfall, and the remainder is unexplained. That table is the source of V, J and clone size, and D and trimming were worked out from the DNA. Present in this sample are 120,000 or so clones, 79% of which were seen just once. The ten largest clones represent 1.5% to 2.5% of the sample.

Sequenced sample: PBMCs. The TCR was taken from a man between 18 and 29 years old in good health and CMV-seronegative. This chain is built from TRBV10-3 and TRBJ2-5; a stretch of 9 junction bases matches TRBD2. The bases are TGTGCCATCAGTGAACCCGGGACTAGCCCACGAGGCGGGGAGACCCAGTACTTC. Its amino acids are CAISEPGTSPRGGETQYF.